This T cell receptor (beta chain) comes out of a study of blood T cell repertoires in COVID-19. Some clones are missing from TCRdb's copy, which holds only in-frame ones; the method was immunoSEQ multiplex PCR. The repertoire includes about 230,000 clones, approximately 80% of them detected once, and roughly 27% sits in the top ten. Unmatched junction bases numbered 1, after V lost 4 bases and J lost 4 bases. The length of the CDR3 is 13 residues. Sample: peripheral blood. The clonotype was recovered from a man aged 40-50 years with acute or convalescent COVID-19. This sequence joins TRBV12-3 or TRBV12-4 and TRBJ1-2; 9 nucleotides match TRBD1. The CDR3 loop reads CASSWTGVYGYTF. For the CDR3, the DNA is TGTGCCAGCAGTTGGACAGGGGTCTATGGCTACACCTTC.